The 13 T cell receptor beta chains below come from one sample, sequenced in a study of OX40 agonist ivuxolimab in advanced cancers. Generated by immunoSEQ multiplex PCR, the TCRdb table keeps only in-frame clones and is missing some. The sample consists of 80,000 to 130,000 clones, 90% of them appearing once. The specimen was CD4+ or CD8+ T cells sorted from blood, collected in a trial of the OX40 agonist ivuxolimab. The origin of the receptors is an adult with an advanced solid tumor such as melanoma, head and neck, liver or kidney cancer.

CDR3 amino acids: CASSEYVSGSRLFF. The DNA for the CDR3 is TGTGCCAGCAGTGAATACGTTAGCGGGAGTAGGCTGTTCTTC. The genes are TRBV25-1 and TRBJ2-1; 9 bases align to TRBD2. V lost 0 bases to trimming and J lost 15 bases; unmatched junction nucleotides: 9. CDR1 MGHDK and CDR2 SYGVNS come from the germline V gene. The CDR3 covers 14 residues.

V gene TRBV10-1 combines with J gene TRBJ2-1, with TRBD2 as a possible D gene (6 bases). Germline assignment: CDR1 WNHNN and CDR2 SYGVQD (reference sequence). V was cut by 3 bases and J by 5 bases, with 14 bases left in between. The CDR3 spans 15 residues. DNA for the CDR3: TGCGCCAGCAGTGAAATTGCGGGAACTCACAATGAGCAGTTCTTC. Its protein is CASSEIAGTHNEQFF.

The V gene is TRBV4-2, the J gene TRBJ2-5; 7 bases match TRBD2. V trimming: 8 bases; J trimming: 2 bases; junction bases outside the gene matches: 2. Germline assignment: CDR1 LGHNA and CDR2 YNFKEQ. The CDR3 extends over 12 amino acids. Written as DNA, the CDR3 is TGTGCCAGCGGGGGGGTGCAAGAGACCCAGTACTTC. Translation: CASGGVQETQYF.

The CDR3, as DNA: TGTGCCAGCAGCTTCTACAGGGGGGAGGCGCAAGAGACCCAGTACTTC. Residues: CASSFYRGEAQETQYF. J is TRBJ2-5 and V is TRBV5-6; 8 bases are a match to TRBD1. Germline V gene data show CDR1 as SGHDT and CDR2 as YYEEEE. There are 16 residues in the CDR3. J lost 2 bases, V lost 2 bases, and 8 bases had no gene match.

Only a few counts were recorded for this clone. The rearrangement uses TRBV30 and TRBJ2-7; D tentatively fits TRBD1 or TRBD2 (5 bases each). This CDR3 has 11 residues. The V and J ends lost 3 bases and 7 bases respectively, with 10 bases between them. The germline CDR1 and CDR2 sequences are GTSNPN and SVGIG (reference sequence). The CDR3 sequence: CAWSSGREQYF. The CDR3 DNA sequence: TGTGCCTGGAGCTCGGGGCGGGAGCAGTACTTC.

The chain employs TRBV6-6 and TRBJ2-7; D assignment may be TRBD1 or TRBD2 (5 bases each). Trimming stripped 0 bases from V and 3 bases from J, with 9 bases between. This CDR3 is 14 amino acids long. Germline V gene data show CDR1 as MNHNY and CDR2 as SVGAGI (reference sequence). This CDR3 is CASSYSGEVYEQYF. The CDR3 DNA is TGTGCCAGCAGTTACTCGGGGGAAGTCTACGAGCAGTACTTC.

The V gene is TRBV15, the J gene TRBJ2-5, with D possibly being TRBD2 (5 bases). The germline V gene encodes CDR1 LNHNV and CDR2 YYDKDF (reference sequence). This CDR3 has 17 residues. V lost 1 base and J 5 bases, leaving 20 bases between the germline ends. CDR3 nucleotide sequence: TGTGCCACCAGCAGAGGGACGGGAAGATCTGGCGGTGAGACCCAGTACTTC. It yields the protein CATSRGTGRSGGETQYF. The variable domain in full, completed from reference TRBV15 and TRBJ2-5, reads DAMVIQNPRYQVTQFGKPVTLSCSQTLNHNVMYWYQQKSSQAPKLLFHYYDKDFNNEADTPDNFQSRRPNTSFCFLDIRSPGLGDTAMYLCATSRGTGRSGGETQYFGPGTRLLVL.

V and J are TRBV29-1 and TRBJ1-2; the D gene is possibly TRBD1 (6 bases). The CDR3 spans 15 residues. The V end was cut by 4 bases, the J end by 1 base, with 16 bases between. The V gene's germline CDR1 is SQVTM and CDR2 ANQGSEA. CDR3 in DNA: TGCAGCGTTGTCGGCAGGGGTGATTTTAACTATGGCTACACCTTC. Residues: CSVVGRGDFNYGYTF.

This chain joins TRBV5-4 and TRBJ1-2; D possibly corresponds to TRBD1 (6 bases). The length of the CDR3 is 15 residues. The ends were cut back, 0 bases at V and 8 bases at J, with 17 bases in the middle. Germline V gene sequence: CDR1 SGHNT, CDR2 YYREEE (reference sequence). The CDR3 nucleotides are TGTGCCAGCAGCTTGGAGAGGTACCGGGGGCCGGGCTACACCTTC. Amino acid sequence: CASSLERYRGPGYTF.

V is TRBV19 and J is TRBJ1-2; D is uncertain. Trimming shortened V by 7 bases and J by 7 bases, and 10 bases separated the two germline ends. Germline values: CDR1 LNHDA, CDR2 SQIVND (reference sequence). This CDR3 is built from 11 residues. The CDR3 DNA sequence: TGTGCCAGTAAAAAAGACGGTGGCTACACCTTC. Protein: CASKKDGGYTF.

CDR3 in amino acids: CASSQTPFGSGANVLTF. As DNA, the CDR3 is TGCGCCAGCAGCCAAACCCCCTTTGGCTCTGGGGCCAACGTCCTGACTTTC. The rearrangement joins TRBV4-3 to TRBJ2-6; D not certain. V lost 2 bases to trimming and J lost 0 bases, with 11 bases between them. Germline V CDR1 and CDR2: LGHNA, YSLEER. The CDR3 runs to 17 residues.

V and J are TRBV18 and TRBJ2-1; 10 nucleotides line up with TRBD2. The CDR3 runs to 16 residues. Germline V gene lookup returns CDR1 KGHSH and CDR2 LQKENI. Germline trimming cut 3 bases from V and 5 bases from J; bases unmatched to any gene: 7. In DNA, the CDR3 is TGTGCCAGCTCACCTCTAGCGGGAGAAAGAAACAATGAGCAGTTCTTC. As protein: CASSPLAGERNNEQFF.

This chain uses TRBV5-1 with TRBJ2-7; 7 nucleotides align to TRBD2. This CDR3 has 13 residues. The germline CDR1 and CDR2 sequences are SGHRS and YFSETQ. V lost 2 bases and J lost 3; bases outside the gene matches: 2. The CDR3 protein is CASSLPSGYEQYF. The CDR3 DNA sequence: TGCGCCAGCAGCTTACCTAGCGGCTACGAGCAGTACTTC.